This note documents a single T cell receptor (beta chain) sequence. The source of the sample is a study of blood T cell repertoires in COVID-19. Study background: The study drew acute and convalescent COVID-19 samples from the United States, Italy and Spain.

V gave up 4 bases and J gave up 0 bases, with 10 bases separating them. This CDR3 has 15 amino acids. Per germline, CDR1 LGHNA and CDR2 YNFKEQ. The assay was immunoSEQ multiplex PCR, and TCRdb's table has in-frame clones only and misses some. This sample has approximately 170,000 clones, with approximately 81% found just once. This TCR was recovered from a woman aged 70 to 79 with COVID-19, enrolled during active disease. Sequences were obtained from peripheral blood. The chain recombines TRBV4-2 with TRBJ1-3; no clear D. The CDR3 bases are TGTGCCAGCAGCCTTGACGGACTCTCTGGAAACACCATATATTTT. It translates to CASSLDGLSGNTIYF.